These T cell receptor beta chains were read from a single sample in a study of shared clonotypes between healthy human individuals. TCRdb keeps only in-frame clones here, not all; method: immunoSEQ multiplex PCR. Among 1 million to 1.2 million clones, approximately 77% were seen once, and the ten largest hold approximately 0.9%. The sample comprised memory CD4+ T cells from PBMCs. Receptors were obtained from a man aged 18 to 30 in good health. Some clones in this sample may be carry-over from other donors' samples. CDR3s include the opening cysteine and the closing phenylalanine or tryptophan. The order of the fields is D gene, J gene, V gene, clone size, CDR3 DNA, CDR3 protein. The D gene is left open where the match is weak. Clone size, where shown, is once, few, many, or a class for clones that have expanded.

d_gene: TRBD2
j_gene: TRBJ2-1
v_gene: TRBV18
abundance: -
CDR3nt: TGTGCCAGCCCGTCCTCTAGCGGGAGGAATGAGCAGTTCTTC
CDR3aa: CASPSSSGRNEQFF

d_gene: -
j_gene: TRBJ1-3
v_gene: TRBV18
abundance: -
CDR3nt: TGTGCCAGCTCACCACCCGGCGGAGGAAACACCATATATTTT
CDR3aa: CASSPPGGGNTIYF

d_gene: -
j_gene: TRBJ2-7
v_gene: TRBV14
abundance: -
CDR3nt: TGTGCCAGCAGCCCCATGGGGGTTCTCTCCTACGAGCAGTACTTC
CDR3aa: CASSPMGVLSYEQYF

d_gene: -
j_gene: TRBJ2-7
v_gene: TRBV5-1
abundance: few
CDR3nt: TGCGCCAGCAGCTTTGTAGGAGACGAGCAGTACTTC
CDR3aa: CASSFVGDEQYF

d_gene: -
j_gene: TRBJ2-1
v_gene: TRBV2
abundance: -
CDR3nt: TGTGCCAGCAAAGCGGCAGCCTACAATGAGCAGTTCTTC
CDR3aa: CASKAAAYNEQFF

d_gene: TRBD2
j_gene: TRBJ2-7
v_gene: TRBV5-1
abundance: -
CDR3nt: TGCGCCAGCAGCTTTGATGGGGGACTAGCGGGAGGGAACGAGCAGTACTTC
CDR3aa: CASSFDGGLAGGNEQYF

d_gene: TRBD2
j_gene: TRBJ2-1
v_gene: TRBV5-4
abundance: -
CDR3nt: TGTGCCAGCAGCTTCGGACTAGCCTCAAACAATGAGCAGTTCTTC
CDR3aa: CASSFGLASNNEQFF

d_gene: -
j_gene: TRBJ2-7
v_gene: TRBV29-1
abundance: -
CDR3nt: TGCAGCGTTGAGTCCATCACCTACGAGCAGTACTTC
CDR3aa: CSVESITYEQYF

d_gene: TRBD1
j_gene: TRBJ1-1
v_gene: TRBV7-8
abundance: -
CDR3nt: TGTGCCAGCAGCCAGACAGGGTTTGGGGAAGCTTTCTTT
CDR3aa: CASSQTGFGEAFF

d_gene: -
j_gene: TRBJ2-2
v_gene: TRBV11-2
abundance: -
CDR3nt: TGTGCCAGCAGCTTGGAGCGCACCGGGGAGCTGTTTTTT
CDR3aa: CASSLERTGELFF

d_gene: TRBD2
j_gene: TRBJ2-3
v_gene: TRBV5-1
abundance: -
CDR3nt: TGCGCCAGCAGCTGGGTGACTAGCGGGATTCCCACAGATACGCAGTATTTT
CDR3aa: CASSWVTSGIPTDTQYF

d_gene: -
j_gene: TRBJ2-3
v_gene: TRBV18
abundance: -
CDR3nt: TGTGCCAGCTCACCAAGGACTGGCACAGATACGCAGTATTTT
CDR3aa: CASSPRTGTDTQYF

d_gene: -
j_gene: TRBJ1-1
v_gene: TRBV7-3
abundance: -
CDR3nt: TGTGCCAGCAGCCCTAATGGGGACACTGAAGCTTTCTTT
CDR3aa: CASSPNGDTEAFF

d_gene: -
j_gene: TRBJ2-7
v_gene: TRBV5-6
abundance: -
CDR3nt: TGTGCCAGCAGCTTCTGGCGGCAGAACTACGAGCAGTACTTC
CDR3aa: CASSFWRQNYEQYF

d_gene: -
j_gene: TRBJ1-2
v_gene: TRBV7-2
abundance: few
CDR3nt: TGTGCCAGCAGCCCTCTGCCCTATGGCTACACCTTC
CDR3aa: CASSPLPYGYTF

d_gene: -
j_gene: TRBJ2-5
v_gene: TRBV5-1
abundance: -
CDR3nt: TGCGCCAGCAGCTTATTACCGGGTGGGGAGACCCAGTACTTC
CDR3aa: CASSLLPGGETQYF

d_gene: -
j_gene: TRBJ1-6
v_gene: TRBV30
abundance: -
CDR3nt: TGTGCCTGGCCTAATTCACCCCTCCACTTT
CDR3aa: CAWPNSPLHF

d_gene: TRBD2
j_gene: TRBJ2-1
v_gene: TRBV11-3
abundance: -
CDR3nt: TGTGCCAGCAGCTCAGGCGGGAGTAGATATGAGCAGTTCTTC
CDR3aa: CASSSGGSRYEQFF

d_gene: -
j_gene: TRBJ1-4
v_gene: TRBV5-1
abundance: -
CDR3nt: TGCGCCAGCAGCTTGGGAGGCGCAACTAATGAAAAACTGTTTTTT
CDR3aa: CASSLGGATNEKLFF

d_gene: -
j_gene: TRBJ1-5
v_gene: TRBV15
abundance: once
CDR3nt: TGTGCCACCAGCAGAGATCAGGGATACAATCAGCCCCAGCATTTT
CDR3aa: CATSRDQGYNQPQHF

d_gene: -
j_gene: TRBJ1-1
v_gene: TRBV19
abundance: -
CDR3nt: TGTGCCAGTAGTGTGAGGATTAACACTGAAGCTTTCTTT
CDR3aa: CASSVRINTEAFF

d_gene: -
j_gene: TRBJ1-1
v_gene: TRBV29-1
abundance: -
CDR3nt: TGCAGCGTTGAAGGGTTCCCCCGGGTGAACACTGAAGCTTTCTTT
CDR3aa: CSVEGFPRVNTEAFF